This TCR beta chain was identified during a study of blood T cell repertoires in COVID-19. The CDR3 is 11 amino acids. Trimming left V 8 bases short and J 5 bases short, with 9 bases between. The data were produced by immunoSEQ multiplex PCR, yet TCRdb's version contains in-frame clones alone and is incomplete. The data show fewer than 250,000 clones, around 84% seen once. The TCR originated in a middle-aged man with acute or convalescent COVID-19. Sequencing input: peripheral blood. The rearrangement links TRBV12-3 or TRBV12-4 to TRBJ1-1; D not certain. The CDR3: CASGRRTEAFF. The CDR3 coding sequence is TGTGCCAGCGGGAGGAGGACTGAAGCTTTCTTT.